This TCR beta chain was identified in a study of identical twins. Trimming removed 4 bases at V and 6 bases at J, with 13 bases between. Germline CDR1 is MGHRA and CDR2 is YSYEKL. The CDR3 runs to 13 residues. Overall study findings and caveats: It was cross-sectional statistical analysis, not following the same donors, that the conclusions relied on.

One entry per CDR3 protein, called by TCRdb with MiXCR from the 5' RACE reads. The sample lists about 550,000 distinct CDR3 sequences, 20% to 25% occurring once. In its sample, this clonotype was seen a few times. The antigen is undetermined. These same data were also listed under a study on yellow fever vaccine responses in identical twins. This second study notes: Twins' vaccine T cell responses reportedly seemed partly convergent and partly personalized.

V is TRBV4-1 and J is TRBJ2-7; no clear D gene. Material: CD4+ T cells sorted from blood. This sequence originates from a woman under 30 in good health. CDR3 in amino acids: CASSLDWEGEQYF. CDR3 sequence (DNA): TGCGCCAGCAGCCTTGACTGGGAAGGCGAGCAGTACTTC.